These 4 T cell receptor beta chains were all obtained from the same sample, sequenced in a study of blood T cell repertoires in COVID-19. Sequencing used immunoSEQ multiplex PCR; TCRdb keeps in-frame clones, though not all of them. The table includes under 200,000 clones, 80% to 85% detected once. Input material: peripheral blood. These receptors all come from a human donor with acute or convalescent COVID-19. The donor label of this sample is uncertain.

For the CDR3, the DNA is TGTGCCAGATCCTCCGGGACTAGCACAGATACGCAGTATTTT. Translated: CARSSGTSTDTQYF. J is TRBJ2-3 and V is TRBV2; tentatively, D is TRBD2 (6 bases). This CDR3 spans 14 amino acids. Looked up from germline, CDR1 is SNHLY and CDR2 is FYNNEI. V shed 9 bases and J shed 0 bases, with 13 bases lying between them. The complete variable domain, with remaining parts taken from reference TRBV2 and TRBJ2-3, reads EPEVTQTPSHQVTQMGQEVILRCVPISNHLYFYWYRQILGQKVEFLVSFYNNEISEKSEIFDDQFSVERPDGSNFTLKIRSTKLEDSAMYFCARSSGTSTDTQYFGPGTRLTVL.

The J gene is TRBJ1-2, the V gene TRBV19, with a weak D call TRBD1 (5 bases). Germline CDR1 LNHDA, CDR2 SQIVND (reference sequence). Trimming pared 0 bases from V and 8 bases from J, leaving 22 bases between. The CDR3 has 17 residues. As DNA, the CDR3 is TGTGCCAGTAGTATAGAAGTTGTGGCCAGGGAAATAAACGGCTACACCTTC. Protein product: CASSIEVVAREINGYTF.

The V and J genes are TRBV5-8 and TRBJ2-7, with D maybe TRBD2 (6 bases). V lost 0 bases to trimming and J lost 5 bases, with 21 bases between them. The CDR3 has 17 residues. The germline V gene has CDR1 SGHTS and CDR2 YDEGEE. Here the CDR3 reads CASSLDFGDSRTNEQYF. The CDR3 nucleotides are TGTGCCAGCAGCTTGGATTTCGGGGACTCCCGGACAAACGAGCAGTACTTC.

This chain joins TRBV27 and TRBJ1-5; TRBD1 aligns across 8 bases. This CDR3 is 15 amino acids long. Looked up from germline, CDR1 is MNHEY and CDR2 is SMNVEV (reference sequence). Trimming cost V 4 bases and J 6 bases; bases outside gene matches: 8. The CDR3 here is CASSSGQGGGQPQHF. DNA of the CDR3: TGTGCCAGCAGTTCCGGACAGGGTGGCGGTCAGCCCCAGCATTTT.